Below are 26 T cell receptor beta chains sequenced from a single sample in a study of T-cell memory formation after mild COVID-19. One entry per CDR3 protein, called by TCRdb with MiXCR from the 5' RACE reads. The repertoire consists of almost 550,000 distinct CDR3 sequences, with about 20% occurring once and the leading ten covering roughly an eighth. Sequences were obtained from PBMCs or a T cell subset sorted from them (not recorded which). The receptors derive from an adult woman who had mild COVID-19 (a few samples of this study predate the infection). Cell type and time point are not known.

This sequence joins TRBV6-5 and TRBJ1-1; 9 bases align to TRBD1. Germline CDR1 MNHEY, CDR2 SVGAGI. This CDR3 has 17 amino acids. The ends lost 5 bases at V and 5 bases at J; junction bases unmatched: 15. CDR3 region: CASSQAGQGLGLTEAFF. Here the CDR3 DNA reads TGTGCCAGCAGTCAAGCGGGACAGGGTCTGGGTTTGACTGAAGCTTTCTTT.

This clonotype was found a few times. CDR3 protein: CASSFGYSTDTQYF. The CDR3 region has the DNA TGTGCCAGCAGCTTCGGGTATAGCACAGATACGCAGTATTTT. This chain uses TRBV7-2 with TRBJ2-3, with D unclear. This CDR3 contains 14 residues. The V end was cut by 3 bases, the J end by 0 bases, with 7 bases between. Germline V gene data show CDR1 as SGHTA and CDR2 as FQGNSA.

The chain recombines TRBV2 with TRBJ2-1; D is ambiguous. The CDR3 has 13 residues. Deletions cut 5 bases from V and 2 bases from J, with 7 bases between. Looked up from germline, CDR1 is SNHLY and CDR2 is FYNNEI. The CDR3 sequence is CASSRITYNEQFF. For the CDR3, the DNA is TGTGCCAGCAGTCGGATCACCTACAATGAGCAGTTCTTC.

J is TRBJ2-1 and V is TRBV10-3, with 9 bases lining up with TRBD2. The CDR3 spans 16 residues. With 2 bases clipped from V and 0 bases from J, the junction kept 2 bases outside the gene matches. Germline CDR1 ENHRY, CDR2 SYGVKD. CDR3 nucleotide sequence: TGTGCCATCAGTGAGGCGGGAGGGAGCTCCTACAATGAGCAGTTCTTC. Protein: CAISEAGGSSYNEQFF.

The chain links TRBV7-2 to TRBJ1-2; 7 nucleotides agree with TRBD1. Germline CDR1 and CDR2: SGHTA and FQGNSA. Trimming took 5 bases from V and 1 from J; bases not matched to a gene: 10. This CDR3 region has 16 residues. In DNA form, the CDR3 reads TGTGCCAGCAGCGTAACCGGGACAGCCATTAACTATGGCTACACCTTC. Translating gives CASSVTGTAINYGYTF.

A few counts support this clonotype. The chain couples TRBV24-1 to TRBJ2-2; the D gene is possibly TRBD1 (6 bases). This CDR3 comprises 15 residues. Trimming left V 5 bases short and J 8 bases short, with 17 bases between. The germline CDR1 and CDR2 sequences are KGHDR and SFDVKD. CDR3 protein: CATSAPGPRGGELFF. Here the CDR3 DNA reads TGTGCCACCAGTGCCCCCGGGCCCAGGGGAGGGGAGCTGTTTTTT.

This clonotype was seen only a few times. V gene TRBV7-9 combines with J gene TRBJ2-1, with D possibly TRBD2 on 5 matching bases. Trimming removed 3 bases at V and 7 bases at J, with 13 bases between. The CDR3 has 14 residues. Germline V CDR1 and CDR2: SEHNR, FQNEAQ (reference sequence). The DNA for the CDR3 is TGTGCCAGCAGCTTCAGTGGAGGTTGGAATGAGCAGTTCTTC. This sequence encodes CASSFSGGWNEQFF.

The V and J genes are TRBV20-1 and TRBJ1-2, with 7 bases that match TRBD1. Germline values: CDR1 DFQATT, CDR2 SNEGSKA (reference sequence). The CDR3 is 14 residues long. Losses at the gene ends were 7 bases for V and 8 bases for J; bases not matched to a gene: 16. The CDR3 coding sequence is TGCAGTGGGATGAACTTCCGACAGGGTGAGGGCTACACCTTC. Its protein is CSGMNFRQGEGYTF.

The chain is built from TRBV10-3 and TRBJ2-5; possible D gene TRBD2, 6 bases. The germline gives CDR1 ENHRY, CDR2 SYGVKD. V shed 0 bases and J shed 5 bases, with 10 bases lying between them. The CDR3 length is 14 residues. This CDR3 reads CAISESNRGETQYF. The CDR3 DNA is TGTGCCATCAGTGAGTCGAACCGGGGGGAGACCCAGTACTTC.

In its sample, this clonotype was seen a few times. This rearrangement joins TRBV7-6 to TRBJ2-1; 10 bases fit TRBD2. The germline V gene encodes CDR1 SGHVS and CDR2 FNYEAQ. CDR3 size: 14 residues. V was pared by 7 bases and J by 6 bases, with 6 bases of the junction left unmatched. DNA of the CDR3: TGTGCCAGCAACCCCTTAGCGGGAGGCAATGAGCAGTTCTTC. Its protein is CASNPLAGGNEQFF.

CDR3 in amino acids: CASSLSGGGYGYTF. For the CDR3, the DNA is TGTGCCAGCAGCCTCTCCGGGGGCGGCTATGGCTACACCTTC. The chain links TRBV3-1 to TRBJ1-2; weak D call: TRBD1 (6 bases). CDR1 is LGHDT, CDR2 YNNKEL, per germline (reference sequence). V was trimmed by 4 bases and J by 4 bases, leaving 13 bases between them. This CDR3 is built from 14 residues.

J is TRBJ2-1 and V is TRBV20-1, with D maybe TRBD2 (6 bases). The CDR3 spans 15 residues. The V end was cut by 1 base, the J end by 7 bases, with 17 bases between. The germline gives CDR1 DFQATT, CDR2 SNEGSKA (reference sequence). The CDR3 reads CSARGDQAGRNEQFF. The DNA of the CDR3 is TGCAGTGCTAGAGGAGATCAGGCAGGGAGGAATGAGCAGTTCTTC.

This clonotype was observed a handful of times. The chain uses TRBV7-2 and TRBJ2-7; weak D call: TRBD2 (5 bases). This CDR3 spans 15 amino acids. Looked up from germline, CDR1 is SGHTA and CDR2 is FQGNSA. The germline V and J ends were trimmed by 5 bases and 2 bases, with 16 bases remaining between them. CDR3 nucleotide sequence: TGTGCCAGCAGCCCGACGACTACGAGCCCCTACGAGCAGTACTTC. It encodes CASSPTTTSPYEQYF.

The V gene is TRBV11-2, the J gene TRBJ1-1; TRBD1 matches at 7 bases. Germline V lookup: CDR1 SGHAT, CDR2 FQNNGV. The CDR3 totals 18 residues. V was pared by 1 base and J by 3 bases, with 14 bases of the junction left unmatched. The chain's CDR3 is CASSLVGVPQGRDTEAFF. The DNA of the CDR3 is TGTGCCAGCAGCTTAGTAGGGGTACCACAGGGGAGGGACACTGAAGCTTTCTTT.

The chain carries TRBV7-9 and TRBJ2-3; D not certain. This CDR3 is 16 amino acids long. CDR1 and CDR2 from the germline V gene are SEHNR and FQNEAQ (reference sequence). Trimming stripped 0 bases from V and 4 bases from J, with 14 bases between. Here the CDR3 DNA reads TGTGCCAGCAGCTTAGCGCCTGACGTGTTGGCAGATACGCAGTATTTT. Translated: CASSLAPDVLADTQYF.

The chain recombines TRBV24-1 with TRBJ1-2; TRBD1 matches at 8 bases. The CDR3 extends over 14 amino acids. The V gene's germline CDR1 is KGHDR and CDR2 SFDVKD. After removal of 3 bases from V and 11 bases from J, the junction contained 10 bases not matched to a gene. The chain's CDR3 is CATSDPGQGPGYTF. CDR3 nucleotides: TGTGCCACCAGTGATCCCGGACAGGGCCCGGGGTACACCTTC.

About this clonotype: The germline gene is not matched at one end of the junction; a read error may be the cause. This chain connects TRBV19 to TRBJ2-1, with 10 bases aligning to TRBD1. The germline V gene encodes CDR1 LNHDA and CDR2 SQIVND (reference sequence). The CDR3 loop spans 13 amino acids. DNA of the CDR3: TGTGCCAGTAGTGTCCACCCCTCCGGGACAGGGGTCTTC. Translating gives CASSVHPSGTGVF. The full variable domain, its missing parts supplied by reference TRBV19 and TRBJ2-1, is DGGITQSPKYLFRKEGQNVTLSCEQNLNHDAMYWYRQDPGQGLRLIYYSQIVNDFQKGDIAEGYSVSREKKESFPLTVTSAQKNPTAFYLCASSVHPSGTGVFGPGTRLTVL.

This clonotype was observed a handful of times. V usage is TRBV5-1 and J usage is TRBJ2-1; D remains unclear. Per germline, CDR1 SGHRS and CDR2 YFSETQ. The CDR3 sequence is 12 residues long. V shed 0 bases and J shed 12 bases, with 10 bases lying between them. The CDR3 DNA reads as TGCGCCAGCAGCTTGGAGAAGCCTGGGCAGTTCTTC. Amino acid sequence: CASSLEKPGQFF.

This sequence joins TRBV6-5 and TRBJ1-1; a possible D gene is TRBD1 (6 bases). Germline V CDR1 and CDR2: MNHEY, SVGAGI. The germline V and J ends were trimmed by 6 bases and 0 bases, with 11 bases remaining between them. CDR3 size: 14 residues. CDR3 bases: TGTGCCAGCAGAAAAGACAGGTTGAACACTGAAGCTTTCTTT. Translated: CASRKDRLNTEAFF.

The V and J genes are TRBV9 and TRBJ2-6; D perhaps matches TRBD1 (5 bases). Trimming stripped 3 bases from V and 1 base from J, with 14 bases between. The CDR3 is 17 amino acids. The germline V gene has CDR1 SGDLS and CDR2 YYNGEE. As DNA, the CDR3 is TGTGCCAGCAGCGCAACAGGTTACCTATCTGGGGCCAACGTCCTGACTTTC. Translation: CASSATGYLSGANVLTF.

This clonotype has a count of ten or more. The DNA for the CDR3 is TGTGCCAGCAGATCAGGGGTTGAGGGGCAGTACTTC. This sequence encodes CASRSGVEGQYF. J is TRBJ2-7 and V is TRBV7-9; TRBD1 might be the D (6 bases). The CDR3 sequence is 12 residues long. Trimming shortened V by 6 bases and J by 9 bases, and 15 bases separated the two germline ends. Germline loops: CDR1 SEHNR, CDR2 FQNEAQ (reference sequence).

In this sample, this clonotype turned up a few times. The rearrangement links TRBV9 to TRBJ2-7; 8 nucleotides match TRBD2. Germline V gene lookup returns CDR1 SGDLS and CDR2 YYNGEE. CDR3 size: 14 residues. V shed 0 bases and J 2 bases; nucleotides not matched to a gene: 1. This chain's CDR3 is CASSVDGGAYEQYF. The CDR3 DNA is TGTGCCAGCAGCGTAGACGGGGGGGCCTACGAGCAGTACTTC. Combining the CDR3 with reference TRBV9 and TRBJ2-7 gives the whole variable domain DSGVTQTPKHLITATGQRVTLRCSPRSGDLSVYWYQQSLDQGLQFLIQYYNGEERAKGNILERFSAQQFPDLHSELNLSSLELGDSALYFCASSVDGGAYEQYFGPGTRLTVT.

This clonotype was picked up one time. The CDR3 region is CASSPEDFYGYTF. The CDR3 DNA reads as TGCGCCAGCAGCCCTGAGGATTTCTATGGCTACACCTTC. V and J are TRBV5-1 and TRBJ1-2; unclear D gene. The CDR3 loop spans 13 amino acids. The germline CDR1 and CDR2 sequences are SGHRS and YFSETQ. Trimming took 4 bases from V and 4 from J, leaving 11 bases between them.

This clonotype was seen at least ten times. The chain recombines TRBV5-1 with TRBJ2-7; perhaps TRBD1 as D (6 bases). This CDR3 spans 13 amino acids. The ends were cut back, 4 bases at V and 0 bases at J, with 8 bases in the middle. The germline CDR1 and CDR2 sequences are SGHRS and YFSETQ. Written as DNA, the CDR3 is TGCGCCAGCAGCGGACAGAGCTCCTACGAGCAGTACTTC. Protein: CASSGQSSYEQYF.

This chain links TRBV18 with TRBJ1-1; D call uncertain. Germline CDR1 KGHSH, CDR2 LQKENI. The CDR3 spans 14 residues. V gave up 7 bases and J gave up 0 bases, with 12 bases separating them. The DNA of the CDR3 is TGTGCCAGCTGCGACCCGCACATGAACACTGAAGCTTTCTTT. This encodes CASCDPHMNTEAFF.

V usage is TRBV15 and J usage is TRBJ2-7; D is perhaps TRBD2 (6 bases). Germline assignment: CDR1 LNHNV and CDR2 YYDKDF (reference sequence). Trimming shortened V by 1 base and J by 1 base, and 8 bases separated the two germline ends. This CDR3 has 14 residues. This CDR3 is CATSRVGGSYEQYF. The CDR3 DNA sequence: TGTGCCACCAGCAGAGTTGGGGGGTCCTACGAGCAGTACTTC.